This TCR beta chain was profiled in a study of blood T cell repertoires in COVID-19. Trimming took 4 bases from V and 1 from J, leaving 13 bases between them. The CDR3 totals 15 residues. CDR1 is LGHDT and CDR2 is YNNKEL in the germline V gene (reference sequence). Original handling: The assay estimated nucleated cells by amplifying reference gene primers. Sequencing was performed with immunoSEQ multiplex PCR; in TCRdb, only in-frame clones are kept and a portion is missing. V, J and clone size derive from that table, while D and trimming were established from the DNA sequence. Altogether about 42,000 clones are present, about 88% being singletons, with the ten largest covering less than 2.5%.

The gene calls are TRBV3-1 (or the pseudogene TRBV3-2) and TRBJ1-1; D perhaps matches TRBD1 (5 bases). The material sequenced was peripheral blood. The TCR comes from a human donor in a cohort sampled during active COVID-19. The CDR3 spells CASSRLQVSNTEAFF. CDR3 nucleotide sequence: TGTGCCAGCAGCCGCCTACAGGTATCGAACACTGAAGCTTTCTTT.